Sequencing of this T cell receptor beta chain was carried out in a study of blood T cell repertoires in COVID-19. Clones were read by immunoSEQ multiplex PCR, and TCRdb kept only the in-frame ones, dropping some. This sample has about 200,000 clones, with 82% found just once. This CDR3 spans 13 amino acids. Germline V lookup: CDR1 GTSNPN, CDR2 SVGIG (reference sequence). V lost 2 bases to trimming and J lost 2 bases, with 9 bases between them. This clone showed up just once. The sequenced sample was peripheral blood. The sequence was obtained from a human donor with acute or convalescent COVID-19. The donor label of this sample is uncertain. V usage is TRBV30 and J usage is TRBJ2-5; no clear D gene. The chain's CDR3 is CAWSKSRQETQYF. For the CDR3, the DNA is TGTGCCTGGAGTAAGAGTCGGCAAGAGACCCAGTACTTC. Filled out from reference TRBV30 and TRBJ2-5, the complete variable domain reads SQTIHQWPATLVQPVGSPLSLECTVEGTSNPNLYWYRQAAGRGLQLLFYSVGIGQISSEVPQNLSASRPQDRQFILSSKKLLLSDSGFYLCAWSKSRQETQYFGPGTRLLVL.